The T cell receptor beta chain described here comes from a study of blood T cell repertoires in COVID-19 (dated by TCRdb to 2019 to 2021). About the investigation overall: The collaborator samples originated in the United States, Italy and Spain and spanned the acute and convalescent phases of COVID-19. The material from the prospective study consisted of cDNA or gDNA derived from T cells, B-cell-depleted T cells, or PBMCs. Subjects who had been exposed to COVID-19, were actively infected with it, or had recovered from it provided the deeply sampled blood TCRbeta repertoires that made up the dataset. The repertoires were released in a freely available public database meant as a resource for research on the immune response to SARS-CoV-2. Samples were obtained from the ongoing ImmuneRACE study (first 160 participants) and from about 1,300 subjects provided by 6 global collaborators. Nearly every sample came with metadata listing a de-identified subject ID, COVID-19 status, age in years and sex. Where available, HLA class I and class II types were obtained from metadata supplied by the sample provider rather than from assay-based typing. The paper as a whole reports these results and caveats: The quantity of clinical and demographic metadata differed by source and by participant and was supplied without curation.

TCRbeta CDR3 regions were amplified from genomic DNA by means of the immunoSEQ Assay, a bias-controlled multiplex PCR. In the original analysis: Within the assay, amplification of reference gene primers was used to estimate how many nucleated cells each sample contained. To quantify the absolute abundance of each unique TCRbeta CDR3 rearrangement, sequence reads were collapsed and filtered. Productive Simpson clonality was computed per sample as the square root of Simpson's diversity index over productive rearrangements. TCRdb retrieved this table from immuneACCESS and kept in-frame rearrangements only. Not all clones are present; in checked studies, unresolved V genes account for under half, and no reason is known for the remainder. V, J and clone size reflect that table, while D and trimming were determined from the DNA. The sample table contains 100,000 to 150,000 clones; only one count was recorded for around 82% of them. Together, the top ten hold about 1.5% of the sample.

As concerns this clone: Its cognate antigen has yet to be identified. Nothing much larger sits one base from this clone, and base qualities are not available.

The collaborating institutions used their own protocols to collect whole blood in K2EDTA tubes. Collaborator samples were shipped for TCRbeta analysis as frozen whole blood, isolated PBMCs, or DNA extracted from either sample type. The receptor was derived from a man in his sixties with acute or convalescent COVID-19. Specimen: peripheral blood.

Here the CDR3 is given as CASTQRGNTGELFF. The bases are TGCGCCAGCACCCAGCGGGGAAACACCGGGGAGCTGTTTTTT. This sequence uses TRBV5-1 and TRBJ2-2; TRBD2 matches 7 bases in the middle. Spanning cysteine to phenylalanine, the CDR3 consists of 14 amino acids. The CDR3 DNA has 42 bases and is translated from base 1. The V end gives up 6 bases and the J end 2 bases, leaving 4 bases in the junction not matched to a gene. As encoded in the germline V gene, CDR1 is SGHRS while CDR2 is YFSETQ.